Here is one TCR beta chain with its context. Its target is not known. This entry comes from a study of cytomegalovirus exposure and HLA in healthy donors. Study-wide results and caveats: It was in a later analysis that TCR association rates were seen to vary by HLA locus, highest for DRB1 and lowest for HLA-C. Rare sequences made up most TCRs, while some public TCRs were found in many donors. Because they were indistinguishable, some V segments, including TRBV6-2 and TRBV6-3, were excluded. In a later analysis, V- and J-gene trimming of beta chains associated with a DCLRE1C missense variant, replicated independently.

CDR3 length equals 14 residues. V shed 6 bases and J 3 bases; nucleotides not matched to a gene: 6. Per the germline V gene, CDR1 is SEHNR and CDR2 is FQNEAQ (reference sequence). The PCR employed 60 Vbeta primers together with 13 Jbeta primers. Assay: immunoSEQ multiplex PCR; the TCRdb copy retains only in-frame clones and omits some. Of over 85,000 clones in the sample, around 80% were seen once. The genes are TRBV7-9 and TRBJ1-1, with 8 nucleotides matching TRBD1. The specimen sequenced was PBMCs. This sequence was found in a woman in her sixties in good health and CMV-seropositive. Written as DNA, the CDR3 is TGTGCCAGCAGTTCTCAGGGGGCTTACACTGAAGCTTTCTTT. As protein: CASSSQGAYTEAFF.